This T cell receptor (beta chain) was found in a study of blood T cell repertoires in COVID-19. Turning to the study itself: PBMCs, B-cell-depleted T cells, or T cells were the source of the cDNA or gDNA that made up the material.

Profiled with immunoSEQ multiplex PCR; TCRdb holds only in-frame clones, not every one. This sample has 200,000 to 250,000 clones; more than 75% occur once, and the top ten carry approximately 7.6%. The TCR comes from a woman aged 80 or over with COVID-19, enrolled during active disease. Source material: peripheral blood.

The CDR3 loop reads CASSPRTSGSAGELFF. In DNA, the CDR3 is TGTGCCAGCAGCCCTCGGACTAGCGGGAGCGCCGGGGAGCTGTTTTTT. The J gene is TRBJ2-2, the V gene TRBV5-5; 13 bases are shared with TRBD2. The ends lost 4 bases at V and 6 bases at J; junction bases unmatched: 6. Germline V gene data show CDR1 as SGHKS and CDR2 as YYEKEE (reference sequence). This CDR3 is 16 amino acids long.